The 11 T cell receptor beta chains reported below all come from one sample, sequenced in a study of response to subunit inactivated influenza vaccine. TCRdb re-called the RT-PCR reads with MiXCR, one entry per CDR3 protein. The repertoire consists of about 520,000 distinct CDR3 sequences, with about 25% occurring once and the leading ten covering approximately 1.9%. The sequencing used CD4+ T cells sorted from PBMCs, collected around 5 days after vaccination. The receptor source for this set is a man aged 50-60 years who received an inactivated influenza vaccine.

J is TRBJ2-1 and V is TRBV12-3 or TRBV12-4; D is possibly TRBD1 (6 bases). With 7 bases removed from V and 4 bases from J, the gap between germline ends came to 11 bases. This CDR3 is built from 13 residues. CDR3 protein: CASTYQGYNEQFF. CDR3 sequence (DNA): TGTGCCAGCACCTATCAGGGGTACAATGAGCAGTTCTTC.

The table lists this clonotype with a few counts. This chain connects TRBV12-3 or TRBV12-4 to TRBJ2-1; D is unclear. The CDR3 spans 14 residues. V gave up 5 bases and J gave up 9 bases, with 17 bases separating them. The CDR3 DNA is TGTGCCAGCAGTATTGAAGGGCTTCCAAGTGAGCAGTTCTTC. Protein product: CASSIEGLPSEQFF.

The chain carries TRBV9 and TRBJ2-7; TRBD1 aligns across 8 bases. V shed 0 bases and J 3 bases; nucleotides not matched to a gene: 14. Germline assignment: CDR1 SGDLS and CDR2 YYNGEE. The CDR3 totals 18 residues. In DNA form, the CDR3 reads TGTGCCAGCAGCGTAGCGGGACCCCCGGGACAGGTTTTCTACGAGCAGTACTTC. It codes for CASSVAGPPGQVFYEQYF.

The rearrangement links TRBV20-1 to TRBJ2-5, with D possibly matching TRBD2 (6 bases). The germline gives CDR1 DFQATT, CDR2 SNEGSKA (reference sequence). The V end was cut by 3 bases, the J end by 5 bases, with 10 bases between. This CDR3 comprises 12 residues. The DNA of the CDR3 is TGCAGTGCTAGTGTCAGCGGGGAGACCCAGTACTTC. It is translated as CSASVSGETQYF.

The J gene is TRBJ2-1, the V gene TRBV7-2; perhaps TRBD2 as D (6 bases). Trimming took 4 bases from V and 0 from J, leaving 10 bases between them. The germline V gene has CDR1 SGHTA and CDR2 FQGNSA. There are 15 residues in the CDR3. CDR3 sequence (DNA): TGTGCCAGCAGCTGGCAGCGGGCCTCCTACAATGAGCAGTTCTTC. It is translated as CASSWQRASYNEQFF.

The chain uses TRBV20-1 and TRBJ2-1; 8 nucleotides align to TRBD2. The germline CDR1 and CDR2 sequences are DFQATT and SNEGSKA (reference sequence). The CDR3 contains 16 residues. V lost 5 bases and J lost 1; bases outside the gene matches: 10. CDR3 region: CSAPPGGPGSYNEQFF. As DNA, the CDR3 is TGCAGTGCTCCACCGGGGGGGCCGGGTTCCTACAATGAGCAGTTCTTC.

This clonotype appeared many times. The chain joins TRBV5-1 to TRBJ1-1; TRBD1 matches 7 bases. The V gene end was trimmed by 4 bases and the J gene end by 3 bases; junction bases not matched to a gene: 3. Germline values: CDR1 SGHRS, CDR2 YFSETQ. The CDR3 covers 13 residues. CDR3 DNA: TGCGCCAGCAGCAGAACAGGGGACACTGAAGCTTTCTTT. Translating it yields CASSRTGDTEAFF.

A few counts support this clonotype. A junction end diverges from the germline sequence, so it may reflect a read error. CDR3 nucleotide sequence: TGCAGTGCTAGAGGGGTAATGTTGAAAACTGAAGCTTTCTTT. This sequence encodes CSARGVMLKTEAFF. The V call is TRBV20-1, the J call TRBJ1-1; D gene unclear. The CDR3 totals 14 residues. Looked up from germline, CDR1 is DFQATT and CDR2 is SNEGSKA (reference sequence).

The chain combines TRBV7-2 with TRBJ2-5; 12 bases map to TRBD2. Germline values: CDR1 SGHTA, CDR2 FQGNSA. This CDR3 region has 16 residues. After removal of 3 bases from V and 5 bases from J, the junction contained 7 bases not matched to a gene. The CDR3 nucleotides read TGTGCCAGCAGCTTGGGACTAGCGGGCTCAGGGGAGACCCAGTACTTC. It specifies CASSLGLAGSGETQYF.

A few counts support this clonotype. J is TRBJ2-1 and V is TRBV5-1, with D perhaps TRBD2 (5 bases). V lost 4 bases to trimming and J lost 5 bases, with 13 bases between them. This CDR3 is built from 14 residues. The germline CDR1 and CDR2 sequences are SGHRS and YFSETQ. The chain's CDR3 is CASSPTSGHNEQFF. The CDR3 nucleotides are TGCGCCAGCAGCCCAACAAGCGGTCACAATGAGCAGTTCTTC. The full variable domain, its missing parts supplied by reference TRBV5-1 and TRBJ2-1, is KAGVTQTPRYLIKTRGQQVTLSCSPISGHRSVSWYQQTPGQGLQFLFEYFSETQRNKGNFPGRFSGRQFSNSRSEMNVSTLELGDSALYLCASSPTSGHNEQFFGPGTRLTVL.

The chain employs TRBV20-1 and TRBJ2-7; perhaps TRBD2 as D (5 bases). Trimming removed 0 bases from V and 4 bases from J, with 10 bases in between. This CDR3 has 13 residues. The germline gives CDR1 DFQATT, CDR2 SNEGSKA (reference sequence). The CDR3 nucleotides are TGCAGTGCTAGAGATCCGGGGAAGTACGAGCAGTACTTC. Translation gives CSARDPGKYEQYF.